This TCR beta chain was documented in a study of blood T cell repertoires in COVID-19. Overall study context: Researchers got acute and convalescent COVID-19 samples from the United States, Italy and Spain. T cells, B-cell-depleted T cells, or PBMCs supplied cDNA or gDNA.

Authors' analysis steps: Amplified reference gene primers provided the basis for estimating nucleated cell counts. Sequencing used immunoSEQ multiplex PCR; TCRdb keeps in-frame clones, though not all of them. Clone size and the V and J calls come from that table; the DNA yielded D and trimming. The sample records about 250,000 clones, roughly 83% being singletons. The sample was peripheral blood. The clonotype originates from a man older than 75 with acute or convalescent COVID-19.

The CDR3 is CASSESGTAYGYTF. Here the CDR3 DNA reads TGCGCCAGCAGTGAGTCAGGGACAGCCTATGGCTACACCTTC. This rearrangement joins TRBV10-1 to TRBJ1-2, with 7 bases matching TRBD1. V lost 0 bases to trimming and J lost 4 bases; unmatched junction nucleotides: 2. This CDR3 has 14 residues. Germline V gene sequence: CDR1 WNHNN, CDR2 SYGVQD (reference sequence).